Below, 19 T cell receptor beta chains from the same sample are listed, as sequenced in a study of vaccination and CD4 T cells after COVID-19. Treatment: roughly ten-day PBMC culture with coronavirus spike peptide pools or control peptides (ViraFEST assay). At the Johns Hopkins FTIC core, DNA taken from cultured CD4+ T cells was sequenced by way of the Oncomine TCR Beta short-read assay. In TCRdb, the PCR reads were re-called with MiXCR into one record per CDR3 protein. This table holds approximately 12,000 distinct CDR3 sequences, 50% to 75% found once. Their specific antigens are unknown. The sequenced sample consisted of CD4+ T cells from blood, cultured in vitro. The receptors were sampled from a human donor who had recovered from COVID-19.

The chain recombines TRBV29-1 with TRBJ2-3, with 9 bases fitting TRBD1. The CDR3 has 15 residues. Trimming cost V 3 bases and J 3 bases; bases outside gene matches: 7. The germline V gene has CDR1 SQVTM and CDR2 ANQGSEA. The DNA of the CDR3 is TGCAGCGTTGACTTAACAGGGGGCGGGACAGATACGCAGTATTTT. Amino acid sequence: CSVDLTGGGTDTQYF.

The V call is TRBV10-3, the J call TRBJ1-1; the D is unclear. Germline CDR1 reads ENHRY; CDR2 reads SYGVKD. The CDR3 is 13 residues long. Trimming shortened V by 0 bases and J by 8 bases, and 10 bases separated the two germline ends. The CDR3: CAISESAGIEAFF. The DNA for the CDR3 is TGTGCCATCAGTGAGTCTGCGGGAATCGAAGCTTTCTTT.

The chain has TRBV29-1 and TRBJ1-4, with D hard to call. The V gene lost 7 bases and the J gene lost 4 bases, with 10 bases spanning the gap. Germline V gene sequence: CDR1 SQVTM, CDR2 ANQGSEA. The CDR3 is made up of 12 amino acids. The CDR3 here is CSGGSVNEKLFF. DNA for the CDR3: TGCAGCGGTGGGTCTGTTAATGAAAAACTGTTTTTT.

This rearrangement joins TRBV19 to TRBJ2-5; D call uncertain. The germline V gene encodes CDR1 LNHDA and CDR2 SQIVND (reference sequence). Trimming pared 5 bases from V and 2 bases from J, leaving 12 bases between. The length of the CDR3 is 14 residues. The CDR3 loop is CASSPPDGQETQYF. The CDR3 nucleotides read TGTGCCAGTAGTCCTCCAGACGGGCAAGAGACCCAGTACTTC.

The rearrangement links TRBV2 to TRBJ2-3; D not certain. The ends were cut back, 5 bases at V and 4 bases at J, with 10 bases in the middle. Germline assignment: CDR1 SNHLY and CDR2 FYNNEI. The CDR3 is 13 residues long. The CDR3 DNA follows: TGTGCCAGCAGTAGTACTTTCTCAGATACGCAGTATTTT. Its protein is CASSSTFSDTQYF.

This chain joins TRBV15 and TRBJ2-1; D gene ambiguous. Germline V lookup: CDR1 LNHNV, CDR2 YYDKDF (reference sequence). V was pared by 6 bases and J by 0 bases, with 12 bases between. The CDR3 runs 15 residues. The CDR3 nucleotides read TGTGCCACCAGTAACCCGAGGAGCTCCTACAATGAGCAGTTCTTC. It specifies CATSNPRSSYNEQFF.

The rearrangement links TRBV20-1 to TRBJ1-1; no definite D call. This CDR3 has 13 amino acids. V was pared by 6 bases and J by 0 bases, with 11 bases between. Germline CDR1 reads DFQATT; CDR2 reads SNEGSKA (reference sequence). DNA of the CDR3: TGCAGTGCCGCCCAGGATATGAACACTGAAGCTTTCTTT. Translated, it gives CSAAQDMNTEAFF.

The V and J genes are TRBV20-1 and TRBJ2-7; the D gene could be TRBD1 or TRBD2 (5 bases each). The CDR3 extends over 12 amino acids. Trimming removed 6 bases from V and 2 bases from J, with 11 bases in between. From germline, CDR1 is DFQATT and CDR2 SNEGSKA (reference sequence). CDR3 protein: CSARDVAYEQYF. CDR3 DNA: TGCAGTGCCCGGGACGTTGCCTACGAGCAGTACTTC.

This chain links TRBV29-1 with TRBJ1-1, with a tentative D call TRBD1 (6 bases). The CDR3 extends over 14 amino acids. Germline CDR1 is SQVTM and CDR2 is ANQGSEA. Trimming removed 0 bases at V and 4 bases at J, with 12 bases between. For the CDR3, the DNA is TGCAGCGTTGAAGATCTAGGAGGGGGCACTGAAGCTTTCTTT. Protein product: CSVEDLGGGTEAFF.

This clonotype was seen only once. The CDR3 spells CASSPGLAGYNEQFF. CDR3 DNA: TGTGCCAGCAGCCCGGGACTAGCGGGATACAATGAGCAGTTCTTC. The V call is TRBV5-4, the J call TRBJ2-1; 13 bases are a match to TRBD2. The CDR3 runs 15 residues. Germline V gives CDR1 SGHNT, CDR2 YYREEE (reference sequence). After removal of 4 bases from V and 4 bases from J, the junction contained 2 bases not matched to a gene.

This clonotype has just a few counts. The chain carries TRBV12-3 or TRBV12-4 and TRBJ1-6; D is unclear. V was cut by 7 bases and J by 2 bases, with 12 bases left in between. This CDR3 spans 15 amino acids. In DNA form, the CDR3 reads TGTGCCAGCACTCCAGACGGGGCCTATAATTCACCCCTCCACTTT. It is translated as CASTPDGAYNSPLHF.

The V call is TRBV6-4, the J call TRBJ2-1; TRBD2 aligns across 7 bases. Germline V lookup: CDR1 MRHNA, CDR2 SNTAGT. J gave up 6 bases and V 4 bases, and 12 bases lay outside the gene matches. The CDR3 runs to 16 residues. CDR3 sequence reads: CASSVPFAGVANEQFF. The CDR3 nucleotides read TGTGCCAGCAGTGTCCCGTTTGCGGGAGTAGCCAATGAGCAGTTCTTC.

The J gene is TRBJ1-1, the V gene TRBV18; D gene uncertain. Germline V CDR1 and CDR2: KGHSH, LQKENI. The CDR3 has 13 residues. V was shortened by 2 bases and J by 3 bases, with 7 bases between the two germline ends. This chain's CDR3 is CASSPSGYTEAFF. The DNA of the CDR3 is TGTGCCAGCTCACCATCGGGCTACACTGAAGCTTTCTTT. The whole variable domain, remainder taken from reference TRBV18 and TRBJ1-1, is NAGVMQNPRHLVRRRGQEARLRCSPMKGHSHVYWYRQLPEEGLKFMVYLQKENIIDESGMPKERFSAEFPKEGPSILRIQQVVRGDSAAYFCASSPSGYTEAFFGQGTRLTVV.

The chain combines TRBV7-2 with TRBJ2-1, with TRBD2 matching over 7 bases. CDR3 length: 17 amino acids. The germline CDR1 and CDR2 sequences are SGHTA and FQGNSA. J was trimmed by 5 bases and V by 1 base; bases with no gene match: 11. CDR3 sequence: CASSLDRSGRADNEQFF. The DNA of the CDR3 is TGTGCCAGCAGCTTAGATCGGTCGGGGAGGGCCGACAATGAGCAGTTCTTC.

The rearrangement links TRBV7-3 to TRBJ2-1; possible D gene TRBD2, 6 bases. V was clipped by 3 bases and J by 6 bases, with 15 bases between them. CDR3 length: 15 amino acids. The germline gives CDR1 SGHTA, CDR2 FQGTGA. CDR3 amino acids: CASSLDTLEGNEQFF. The CDR3 DNA is TGTGCCAGCAGCTTGGACACCTTGGAGGGCAATGAGCAGTTCTTC.

The chain uses TRBV19 and TRBJ1-5; tentatively, D is TRBD1 (5 bases). CDR3 length equals 16 residues. V lost 3 bases to trimming and J lost 0 bases, with 12 bases between them. Germline V gives CDR1 LNHDA, CDR2 SQIVND (reference sequence). The CDR3 DNA sequence: TGTGCCAGTAGTATTAAAGGGGACGTTAGCAATCAGCCCCAGCATTTT. It is translated as CASSIKGDVSNQPQHF.

This clonotype has a handful of counts. The rearrangement joins TRBV12-3 or TRBV12-4 to TRBJ1-6; weak D call: TRBD1 (6 bases). Deletions cut 4 bases from V and 6 bases from J, with 10 bases between. This CDR3 contains 14 residues. The CDR3 protein is CASSYQGSNSPLHF. As DNA, the CDR3 is TGTGCCAGCAGTTATCAGGGGAGTAATTCACCCCTCCACTTT.

The chain has TRBV7-9 and TRBJ1-2; unclear D gene. The CDR3 consists of 15 residues. CDR1 is SEHNR, CDR2 FQNEAQ, per germline (reference sequence). Trimming took off 5 bases at V and 8 bases at J, with 21 bases between the two ends. The CDR3 DNA reads TGTGCCAGCAGCCGGACGGAGAGGTTTCTTTACGGCTACACCTTC. Residues: CASSRTERFLYGYTF. The whole variable domain, filled in from reference TRBV7-9 and TRBJ1-2, reads DTGVSQNPRHKITKRGQNVTFRCDPISEHNRLYWYRQTLGQGPEFLTYFQNEAQLEKSRLLSDRFSAERPKGSFSTLEIQRTEQGDSAMYLCASSRTERFLYGYTFGSGTRLTVV.

The V gene is TRBV6-4, the J gene TRBJ2-3; D possibly corresponds to TRBD2 (5 bases). V lost 6 bases, J lost 2 bases, and 12 bases lay in between. The CDR3 sequence is 14 residues long. Germline loops: CDR1 MRHNA, CDR2 SNTAGT. The CDR3 DNA follows: TGTGCCAGCAGCCCCGGACGGGACACAGATACGCAGTATTTT. Translating it yields CASSPGRDTDTQYF.